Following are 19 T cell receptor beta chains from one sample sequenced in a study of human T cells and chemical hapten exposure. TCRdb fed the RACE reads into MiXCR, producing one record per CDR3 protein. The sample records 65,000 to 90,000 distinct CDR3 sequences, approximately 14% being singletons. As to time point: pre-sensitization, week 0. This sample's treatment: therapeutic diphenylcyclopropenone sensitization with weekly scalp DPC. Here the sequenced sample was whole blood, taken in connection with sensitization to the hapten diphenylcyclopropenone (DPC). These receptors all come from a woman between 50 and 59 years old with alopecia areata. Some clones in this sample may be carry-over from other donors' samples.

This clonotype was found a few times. The CDR3 here is CASSLSMDSRGYEQYF. Written as DNA, the CDR3 is TGTGCCAGCAGCCTTTCTATGGACTCGCGTGGGTACGAGCAGTACTTC. This chain joins TRBV13 and TRBJ2-7; D perhaps matches TRBD2 (5 bases). Per germline, CDR1 PRHDT and CDR2 FYEKMQ (reference sequence). The V and J ends lost 5 bases and 4 bases respectively, with 21 bases between them. The CDR3 runs to 16 residues.

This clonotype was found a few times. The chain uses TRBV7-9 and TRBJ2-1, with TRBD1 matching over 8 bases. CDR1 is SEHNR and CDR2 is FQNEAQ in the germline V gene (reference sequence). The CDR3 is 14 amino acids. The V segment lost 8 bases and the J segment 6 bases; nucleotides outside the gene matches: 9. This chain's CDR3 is CASGTDRGSNEQFF. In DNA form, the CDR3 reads TGTGCCAGCGGAACCGACAGGGGCTCCAATGAGCAGTTCTTC.

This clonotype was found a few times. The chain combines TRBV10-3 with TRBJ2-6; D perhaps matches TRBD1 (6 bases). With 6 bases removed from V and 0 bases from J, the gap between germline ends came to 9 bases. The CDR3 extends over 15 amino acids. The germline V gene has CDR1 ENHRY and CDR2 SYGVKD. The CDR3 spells CAIRDSSSGANVLTF. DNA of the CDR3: TGTGCCATCAGGGACAGTAGCTCTGGGGCCAACGTCCTGACTTTC.

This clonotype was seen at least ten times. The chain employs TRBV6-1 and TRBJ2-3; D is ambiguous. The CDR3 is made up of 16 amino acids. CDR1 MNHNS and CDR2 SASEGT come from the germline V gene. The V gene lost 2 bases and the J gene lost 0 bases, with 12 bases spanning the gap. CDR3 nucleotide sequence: TGTGCCAGCAGTGAATGGAGTGGAACTAGCACAGATACGCAGTATTTT. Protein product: CASSEWSGTSTDTQYF.

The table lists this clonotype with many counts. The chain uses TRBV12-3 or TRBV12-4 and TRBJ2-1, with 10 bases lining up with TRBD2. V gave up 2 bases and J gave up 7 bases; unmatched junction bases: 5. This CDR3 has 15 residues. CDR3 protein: CASSLRLAGDNEQFF. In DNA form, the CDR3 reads TGTGCCAGCAGTTTACGGCTAGCGGGAGATAATGAGCAGTTCTTC.

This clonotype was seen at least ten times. The CDR3 here is CASSPPILSGQGVKLFF. The CDR3 bases are TGTGCCAGCTCACCACCGATCCTTTCGGGACAGGGGGTAAAACTGTTTTTT. The V and J genes are TRBV18 and TRBJ1-4; TRBD1 aligns across 11 bases. The J segment lost 10 bases and the V segment lost 0 bases, leaving 10 bases of the junction unmatched. The CDR3 length is 17 residues. Germline V gene sequence: CDR1 KGHSH, CDR2 LQKENI.

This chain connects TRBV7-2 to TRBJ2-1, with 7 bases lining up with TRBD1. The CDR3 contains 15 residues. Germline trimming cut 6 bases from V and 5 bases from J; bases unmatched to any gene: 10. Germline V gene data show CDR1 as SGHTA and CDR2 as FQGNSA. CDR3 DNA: TGTGCCAGCAGAGGGGTGGCGACAGGGAACAATGAGCAGTTCTTC. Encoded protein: CASRGVATGNNEQFF.

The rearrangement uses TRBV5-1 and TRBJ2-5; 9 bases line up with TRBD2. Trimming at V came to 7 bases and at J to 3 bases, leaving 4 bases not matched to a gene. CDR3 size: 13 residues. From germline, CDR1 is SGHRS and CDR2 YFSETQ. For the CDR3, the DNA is TGCGCCAGCTACTCTAGCGGGAAAGAGACCCAGTACTTC. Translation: CASYSSGKETQYF.

CDR3 coding DNA: TGTGCCAGCAGCTTAGAGGGAGGGAGAGGAGGGACCCAGTACTTC. The encoded protein is CASSLEGGRGGTQYF. The genes are TRBV7-6 and TRBJ2-5; 7 nucleotides align to TRBD2. From germline, CDR1 is SGHVS and CDR2 FNYEAQ. The CDR3 is made up of 15 amino acids. With V trimmed by 1 base and J by 7 bases, 9 bases remained unmatched.

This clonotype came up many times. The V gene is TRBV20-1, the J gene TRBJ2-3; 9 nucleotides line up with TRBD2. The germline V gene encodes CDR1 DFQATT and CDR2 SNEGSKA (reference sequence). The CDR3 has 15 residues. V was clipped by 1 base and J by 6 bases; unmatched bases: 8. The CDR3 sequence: CSARVAGGPSDTQYF. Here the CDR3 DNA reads TGCAGTGCTAGAGTGGCGGGAGGGCCGTCCGATACGCAGTATTTT.

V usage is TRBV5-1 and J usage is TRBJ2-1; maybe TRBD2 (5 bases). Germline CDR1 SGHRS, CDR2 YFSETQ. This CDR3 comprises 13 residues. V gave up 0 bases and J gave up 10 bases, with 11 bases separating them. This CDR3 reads CASSLVPREEQFF. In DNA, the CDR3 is TGCGCCAGCAGCTTGGTTCCGAGGGAAGAGCAGTTCTTC. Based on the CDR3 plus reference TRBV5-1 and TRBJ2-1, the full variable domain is KAGVTQTPRYLIKTRGQQVTLSCSPISGHRSVSWYQQTPGQGLQFLFEYFSETQRNKGNFPGRFSGRQFSNSRSEMNVSTLELGDSALYLCASSLVPREEQFFGPGTRLTVL.

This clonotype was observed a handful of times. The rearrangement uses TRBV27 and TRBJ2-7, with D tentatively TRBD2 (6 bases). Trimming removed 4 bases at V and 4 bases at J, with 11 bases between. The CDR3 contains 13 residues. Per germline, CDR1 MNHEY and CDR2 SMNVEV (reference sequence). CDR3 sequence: CASSYGEAYEQYF. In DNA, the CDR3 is TGTGCCAGCAGTTACGGGGAGGCGTACGAGCAGTACTTC.

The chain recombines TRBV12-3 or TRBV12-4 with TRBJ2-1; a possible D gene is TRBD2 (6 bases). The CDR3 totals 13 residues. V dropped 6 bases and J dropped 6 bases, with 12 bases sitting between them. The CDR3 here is CASRPGTVNEQFF. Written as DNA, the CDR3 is TGTGCCAGCAGACCCGGGACTGTCAATGAGCAGTTCTTC.

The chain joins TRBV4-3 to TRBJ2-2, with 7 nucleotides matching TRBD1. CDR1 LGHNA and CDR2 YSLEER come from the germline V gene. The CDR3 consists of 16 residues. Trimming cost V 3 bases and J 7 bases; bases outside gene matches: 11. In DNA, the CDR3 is TGCGCCAGCAGCCAGGAACAAGACAGGGTCGGCGGGGAGCTGTTTTTT. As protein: CASSQEQDRVGGELFF.

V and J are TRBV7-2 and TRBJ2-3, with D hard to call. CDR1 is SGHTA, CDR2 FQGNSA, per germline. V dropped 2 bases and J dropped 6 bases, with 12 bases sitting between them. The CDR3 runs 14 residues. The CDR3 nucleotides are TGTGCCAGCAGCTTAATTATACCCGGGGATACGCAGTATTTT. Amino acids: CASSLIIPGDTQYF.

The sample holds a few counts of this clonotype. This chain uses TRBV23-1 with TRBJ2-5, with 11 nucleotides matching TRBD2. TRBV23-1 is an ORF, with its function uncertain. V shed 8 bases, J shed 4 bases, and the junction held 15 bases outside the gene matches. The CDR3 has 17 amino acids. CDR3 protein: CASQGVAGGPRTETQYF. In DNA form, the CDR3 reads TGCGCCAGCCAAGGGGTAGCGGGAGGGCCGCGTACAGAGACCCAGTACTTC.

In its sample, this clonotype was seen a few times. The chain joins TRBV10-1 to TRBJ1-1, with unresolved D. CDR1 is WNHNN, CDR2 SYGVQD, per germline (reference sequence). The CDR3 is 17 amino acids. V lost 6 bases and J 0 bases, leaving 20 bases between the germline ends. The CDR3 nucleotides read TGCGCCAGCAGCGAAGAACGTCAGGTGAGGGTGAACACTGAAGCTTTCTTT. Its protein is CASSEERQVRVNTEAFF.

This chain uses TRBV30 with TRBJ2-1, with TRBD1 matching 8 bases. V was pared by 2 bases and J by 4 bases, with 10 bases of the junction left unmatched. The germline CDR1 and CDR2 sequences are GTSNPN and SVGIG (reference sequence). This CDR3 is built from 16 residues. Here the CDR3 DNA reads TGTGCCTGGAGTCAACCCGGGACAGGCAGTTACAATGAGCAGTTCTTC. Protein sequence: CAWSQPGTGSYNEQFF.

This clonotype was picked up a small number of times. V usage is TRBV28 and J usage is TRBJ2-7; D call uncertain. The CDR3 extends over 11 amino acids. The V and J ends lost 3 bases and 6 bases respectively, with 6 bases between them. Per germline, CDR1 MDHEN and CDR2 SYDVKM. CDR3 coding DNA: TGTGCCAGCAGTTTCCCCGGCGAGCAGTACTTC. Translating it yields CASSFPGEQYF.